This T cell receptor (beta chain) was observed in a study of molecular identifiers for immune sequencing clone quantification (dated by TCRdb to 2017 to 2018). In terms of the full investigation: For a replicate experiment, RNA from approximately 20,000 or 100,000 naive CD8 T cells was divided into five aliquots, and four of the five aliquots were sequenced. CD8 T cells were used in a methods study to benchmark molecular-identifier clustering-based TCR repertoire sequencing (MIDCIRS) and TCR RNA copy counting. Summary of the overall study and its limitations: Modeling gave about 3.2 recovered TCR RNA copies per cell versus approximately 10 by digital PCR, implying 25% to 30% capture efficiency. When barcode sub-clustering was omitted, TCR diversity was inflated by chimeric consensus sequences, with chimeras reaching as high as 47%. The naive libraries included spiked-in Jurkat TCR RNA (roughly nine copies' worth), and this Jurkat TCR RNA is not part of the donor repertoire. Spiked-in Jurkat TCR RNA equivalent to a single cell was reported to be detectable even among 800,000 to 1,000,000 naive CD8 T cells. The sizes of highly expanded clones could end up underestimated when identical TCR molecules share a barcode. Clones above 20 RNA copies held over 99% of molecules in CMV-specific effector cells but under 1% in naive cells.

Library prep was done by PCR. The sequencer was a NextSeq 500. Bulk TCR libraries were generated as previously described, with the TCR primers listed in Table S5 used. The Qiagen AllPrep DNA/RNA kit was used to purify total RNA. Before analysis, reads from multiple sequencing runs of the same library were pooled. Per the source publication's procedure: Only reads with exact TCR constant sequence were kept, trimmed to 150 nt, and grouped by their 12-nt molecular barcodes. Reads inside each barcode group were sub-clustered using a 15% Levenshtein threshold, and a quality-weighted consensus sequence was constructed for each RNA molecule. Non-functional sequences were filtered out, along with any lower-count sequence sitting one edit away from another sequence. On the basis of fitting two negative binomial distributions, barcode sub-clusters with fewer than 20% of the maximum read count were discarded. TCRdb reprocessing: public reads trimmed at Q25 with fastp, clones called with MiXCR, in-frame beta chains kept. Identical CDR3 proteins give one entry, which carries the most common genes and DNA. What appears here as the V and J calls and clone size reflects TCRdb's work, not the paper's. This sample has approximately 630,000 distinct CDR3 sequences in its table, and around 25% of those were observed once. Clones ranked in the top ten supply 0.7% to 0.95% of the sample.

Naive CD8 T cell libraries were made from about 21,000 to 970,000 sorted cells using 10%, 30% or 50% of purified RNA. Naive CD8 T cells were FACS-sorted as CD8+CD4-CCR7+CD45RA+ on a BD FACSAria II into RLT Plus buffer. More than 8 TCR copies' worth of Jurkat RNA were spiked into roughly 20,000-1,000,000 naive CD8 T cell samples to test detection sensitivity. Enrichment of CD8 T cells was done with RosetteSep CD8+ T Cell Enrichment Cocktail plus Ficoll-Paque, and ACK red cell lysis came afterward. This clonotype was counted ten times or more. The clone's antigen remains unknown. Base qualities are not recorded, but no much larger clone differs from it by a single base. The sample was naive CD8+ T cells from blood, with Jurkat cell RNA spiked in. Sample cell subset or site, as interpreted from the label and publication: FACS-sorted CD8+CD4-CCR7+CD45RA+ naive T cells. This TCR was sampled from a human donor in good health. Some libraries in this study had Jurkat cell RNA spiked in.

CDR3 region: CASSSDLPNEQFF. The nucleotides are TGTGCCAGCAGCTCAGACCTCCCCAATGAGCAGTTCTTC. This receptor chain uses TRBV7-2 and TRBJ2-1, with the D gene not confidently named. From the cysteine up to the phenylalanine, the CDR3 has a length of 13 residues. Only the CDR3 portion is preserved as DNA: 39 bases, with reading frame beginning at the first base. The germline V gene sets CDR1 to SGHTA and CDR2 to FQGNSA. Deletion took 4 bases off V and 6 bases off J, with a span of 10 bases between the germline ends. With all but the CDR3 taken from the reference TRBV7-2 and TRBJ2-1 genes, the full variable domain is: GAGVSQSPSNKVTEKGKDVELRCDPISGHTALYWYRQSLGQGLEFLIYFQGNSAPDKSGLPSDRFSAERTGGSVSTLTIQRTQQEDSAVYLCASSSDLPNEQFFGPGTRLTVL.